Each of the 9 T cell receptor beta chains below was sequenced from the same sample in a study of cytomegalovirus exposure and HLA in healthy donors. PCR used 60 Vbeta primers and 13 Jbeta primers. Sequenced by immunoSEQ multiplex PCR; TCRdb stores in-frame clones only, minus some. This table has under 150,000 clones, approximately 80% appearing once. The sequenced sample consisted of PBMCs. The receptor source for this set is a woman aged 40 to 50 in good health and CMV-seropositive.

The table lists this clone with a few counts. The CDR3 reads CASRYSYEQYF. For the CDR3, the DNA is TGTGCCAGCAGGTACTCCTACGAGCAGTACTTC. V and J are TRBV2 and TRBJ2-7; D ambiguous. Germline V gives CDR1 SNHLY, CDR2 FYNNEI. This CDR3 region has 11 residues. Trimming removed 6 bases from V and 0 bases from J, with 3 bases in between.

This chain links TRBV9 with TRBJ1-2; D is perhaps TRBD1 (6 bases). V shed 3 bases and J shed 13 bases, with 22 bases lying between them. Per the germline V gene, CDR1 is SGDLS and CDR2 is YYNGEE. CDR3 length: 14 residues. CDR3 region: CASSAALAGGAATF. The CDR3 nucleotides are TGTGCCAGCAGCGCAGCCCTGGCGGGGGGCGCAGCCACCTTC.

This clone is a singleton in its sample. The gene calls are TRBV9 and TRBJ2-1; 9 bases are a match to TRBD2. This CDR3 comprises 16 residues. V shed 1 base, J shed 0 bases, and the junction held 2 bases outside the gene matches. CDR1 and CDR2 from the germline V gene are SGDLS and YYNGEE. CDR3 loop: CASSVFSGSSYNEQFF. Here the CDR3 DNA reads TGTGCCAGCAGCGTATTTAGCGGGAGCTCCTACAATGAGCAGTTCTTC.

V usage is TRBV11-2 and J usage is TRBJ2-3, with 9 bases aligning to TRBD2. This CDR3 comprises 16 residues. V lost 0 bases to trimming and J lost 4 bases; unmatched junction nucleotides: 5. Germline V gene data show CDR1 as SGHAT and CDR2 as FQNNGV. The CDR3, as DNA: TGTGCCAGCAGCTTAGATGGGGGCGGGAGGGCAGATACGCAGTATTTT. This translates into CASSLDGGGRADTQYF.

This clone was detected once. V is TRBV5-4 and J is TRBJ2-7, with TRBD2 matching 11 bases. The CDR3 runs 16 residues. The V gene's germline CDR1 is SGHNT and CDR2 YYREEE (reference sequence). V lost 4 bases, J lost 3 bases, and 9 bases stayed unmatched. The CDR3 coding sequence is TGTGCCAGCAGCCCTAACGCAGGACTAGCGGGCTACGAGCAGTACTTC. This codes for CASSPNAGLAGYEQYF.

The chain uses TRBV30 and TRBJ2-1; the match to TRBD2 covers 11 bases. Trimming cost V 3 bases and J 8 bases; bases outside gene matches: 9. CDR1 is GTSNPN, CDR2 SVGIG, per germline (reference sequence). This CDR3 contains 15 residues. The CDR3 DNA reads as TGTGCCTGGAGATCAACTAGCGGGAGCTTTCATGAGCAGTTCTTC. Translating gives CAWRSTSGSFHEQFF. The entire variable domain, with the rest obtained from reference TRBV30 and TRBJ2-1, is as follows: SQTIHQWPATLVQPVGSPLSLECTVEGTSNPNLYWYRQAAGRGLQLLFYSVGIGQISSEVPQNLSASRPQDRQFILSSKKLLLSDSGFYLCAWRSTSGSFHEQFFGPGTRLTVL.

This chain uses TRBV5-4 with TRBJ1-2; a weak D match, TRBD1 (6 bases). Trimming took 4 bases from V and 7 from J, leaving 11 bases between them. This CDR3 is 12 amino acids long. Germline CDR1 reads SGHNT; CDR2 reads YYREEE (reference sequence). The CDR3 loop is CASSLTGAGYTF. The CDR3, as DNA: TGTGCCAGCAGCCTGACAGGCGCTGGCTACACCTTC.

This rearrangement joins TRBV12-5 to TRBJ1-2; D is unclear. This CDR3 has 16 residues. Germline lookup yields CDR1 LGHNT and CDR2 FRNRAP. V lost 2 bases to trimming and J lost 0 bases, with 13 bases between them. The CDR3 nucleotides are TGTGCTAGTGGTTTGAGGGAGGCGCCGGCTAACTATGGCTACACCTTC. It is translated as CASGLREAPANYGYTF.

The chain recombines TRBV5-1 with TRBJ2-7; 10 positions match TRBD2. The CDR3 runs to 16 residues. CDR1 and CDR2 from the germline V gene are SGHRS and YFSETQ. V lost 3 bases, J lost 1 base, and 7 bases stayed unmatched. As DNA, the CDR3 is TGCGCCAGCAGCTATGACCGGACTAGCGGTTCCTACGAGCAGTACTTC. Translated, it gives CASSYDRTSGSYEQYF.